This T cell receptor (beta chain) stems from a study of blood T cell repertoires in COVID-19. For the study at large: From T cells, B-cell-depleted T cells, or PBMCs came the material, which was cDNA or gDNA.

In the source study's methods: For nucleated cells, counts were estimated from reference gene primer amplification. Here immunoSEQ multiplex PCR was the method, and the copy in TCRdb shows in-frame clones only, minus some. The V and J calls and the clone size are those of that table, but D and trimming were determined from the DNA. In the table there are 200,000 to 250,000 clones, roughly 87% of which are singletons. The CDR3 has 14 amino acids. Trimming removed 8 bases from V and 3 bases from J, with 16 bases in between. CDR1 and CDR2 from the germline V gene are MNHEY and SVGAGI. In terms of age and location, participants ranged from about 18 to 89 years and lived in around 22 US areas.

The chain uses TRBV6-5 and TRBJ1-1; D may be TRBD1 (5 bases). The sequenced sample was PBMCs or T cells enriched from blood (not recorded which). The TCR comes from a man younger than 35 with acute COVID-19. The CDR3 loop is CASRRGPGDTEAFF. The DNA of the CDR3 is TGTGCCAGCCGGCGAGGGCCGGGGGACACTGAAGCTTTCTTT.